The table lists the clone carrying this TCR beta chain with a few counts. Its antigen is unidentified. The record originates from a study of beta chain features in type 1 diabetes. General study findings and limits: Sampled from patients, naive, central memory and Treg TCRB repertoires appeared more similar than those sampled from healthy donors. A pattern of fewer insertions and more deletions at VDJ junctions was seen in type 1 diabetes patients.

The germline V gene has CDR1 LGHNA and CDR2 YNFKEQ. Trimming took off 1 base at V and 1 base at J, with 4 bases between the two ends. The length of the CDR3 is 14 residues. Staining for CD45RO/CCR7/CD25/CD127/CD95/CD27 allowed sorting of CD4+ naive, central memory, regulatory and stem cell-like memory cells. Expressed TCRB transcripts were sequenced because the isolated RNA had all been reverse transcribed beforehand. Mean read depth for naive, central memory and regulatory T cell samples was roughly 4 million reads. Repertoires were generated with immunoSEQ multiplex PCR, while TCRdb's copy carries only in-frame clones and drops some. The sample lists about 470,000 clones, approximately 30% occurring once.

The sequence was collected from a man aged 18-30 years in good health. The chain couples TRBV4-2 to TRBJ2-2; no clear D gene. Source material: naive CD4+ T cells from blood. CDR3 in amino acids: CASSQGENTGELFF. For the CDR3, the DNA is TGTGCCAGCAGCCAAGGGGAGAACACCGGGGAGCTGTTTTTT.